This T cell receptor (beta chain) was recovered during a study of T cell repertoires in cytomegalovirus infection. Turning to this clonotype: The antigen is undetermined.

V was cut by 1 base and J by 3 bases, with 15 bases left in between. The CDR3 sequence is 16 residues long. The germline gives CDR1 MNHNS, CDR2 SASEGT. TCRdb analysed the reads with MiXCR anew, one entry per CDR3 protein. The table has 750,000 to 900,000 distinct CDR3 sequences, about 27% seen once; the top ten hold roughly 14%. This material consisted of cultured CD8+ T cells from PBMCs, taken from culture after CMV antigen stimulation. The V gene is TRBV6-1, the J gene TRBJ1-1, with D uncertain. The source is a human donor in good health (CMV status not recorded). Some clones in this sample may be carry-over from other donors' samples. In DNA, the CDR3 is TGTGCCAGCAGTGAAGATGACCTTCTCTGGGACACTGAAGCTTTCTTT. This gives the protein CASSEDDLLWDTEAFF.